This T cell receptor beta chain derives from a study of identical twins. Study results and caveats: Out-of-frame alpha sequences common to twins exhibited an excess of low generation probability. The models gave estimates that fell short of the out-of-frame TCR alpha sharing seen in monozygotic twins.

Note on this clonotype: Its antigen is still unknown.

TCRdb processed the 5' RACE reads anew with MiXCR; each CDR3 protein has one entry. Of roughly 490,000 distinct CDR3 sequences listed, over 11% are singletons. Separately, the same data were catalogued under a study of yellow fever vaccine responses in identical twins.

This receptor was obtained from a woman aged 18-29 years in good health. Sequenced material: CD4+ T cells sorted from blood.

CDR3 sequence (DNA): TGCAGTGCTAGCGGGACGCGGAGCTCCTACGAGCAGTACTTC. Translated: CSASGTRSSYEQYF. The chain is built from TRBV20-1 and TRBJ2-7; D may match TRBD1 or TRBD2 (5 bases each). This CDR3 comprises 14 residues. Germline-derived CDR1 and CDR2 are DFQATT and SNEGSKA (reference sequence). Trimming shortened V by 3 bases and J by 0 bases, and 12 bases separated the two germline ends.